The clone carrying this TCR beta chain occurred once. The antigen remains undetermined. This specimen belongs to a study of shared clonotypes between healthy human individuals. Study-wide results and caveats: Clonotypes which were not shared had lower generation probabilities than clonotypes that all four donors shared.

Using immunoSEQ multiplex PCR, the repertoire was profiled, and TCRdb retains in-frame clones only, with some absent. Among about 360,000 clones, 73% were seen once, and the ten largest hold about 10%. The CDR3 contains 15 residues. The V segment lost 10 bases and the J segment 1 base; nucleotides outside the gene matches: 7. Per germline, CDR1 LNHDA and CDR2 SQIVND (reference sequence). Sequencing was done on a sample of memory CD4+ T cells sorted from blood. Subset noted: CD45RA-negative fraction. The chain has TRBV19 and TRBJ2-2; 9 nucleotides match TRBD1. This TCR came from a man aged 25-45 years in good health. CDR3 residues: CAIQMGQGNTGELFF. In nucleotides, the CDR3 is TGTGCCATCCAGATGGGACAGGGGAACACCGGGGAGCTGTTTTTT.